This TCR beta chain was identified during a study of blood T cells in healthy people across ages (dated by TCRdb to between 2015 and 2016). Background on the whole study: In model experiments, template switching captured roughly one uniquely barcoded TCR beta cDNA molecule for every two T cells. To avoid experimental bias, donors of different ages were randomly spread across the sequencing lanes. To track age-related changes in TCR beta repertoire diversity, the study relied on deep sequencing normalized with unique cDNA molecular identifiers. Two additional independent replicas of 1 million unique cDNA reads from the same blood draw were analyzed for two donors (one aged 18 to 30 and one aged 80 or older). The donors were split into four age groups: young (average 16 years), middle-aged (39), aged (more than 60) and long-lived (about 82). General conclusions and limits of the study: Estimates of total diversity based on one million sequenced T cells were regarded as lower bounds and as underestimates. As age increased, observed TCR beta diversity per million T cells dropped in a roughly linear way, and a significant reduction was already evident by age about 40. Compared with the aged group, more naive CD4+ T cells, fewer expanded clones and increased TCR diversity were shown by the long-lived group, suggesting age selection. Conclusive comparison of naive and antigen-experienced compartments was prevented by the profiling of bulk unsorted PBMCs. The CMV infection status of donors was not known, potentially confounding age-related changes in expanded clonotypes. There was a strong correlation between observed TCR beta diversity and the percentage of naive T cells measured by flow cytometry.

The CDR3 measures 16 amino acids from cysteine to phenylalanine. Only the CDR3 region is kept as DNA, spanning 48 bases read in frame from base 1. The germline V gene (reference sequence) provides CDR1 DFQATT and CDR2 SNEGSKA. Trimming removed 4 bases from V and 2 bases from J; the gene matches leave 10 bases unexplained. This clonotype has ten or more counts. Its antigen is currently not known. Base qualities were left out, and no much larger clone turns up one base away. The library was built by means of 5' RACE. TCRdb names Illumina HiSeq 2500 as the instrument used. A second PCR of about 6 to 11 cycles was run with a J-beta primer mix and a sample-barcoded 5' primer. Each TCR beta cDNA molecule received a unique molecular identifier from a template-switch 5' adaptor carrying 12 random nucleotides. At least 3 million CDR3-containing paired-end reads were obtained from each sample. First-strand cDNA was synthesized from all RNA with the Mint cDNA synthesis kit, primed by a TRBC-specific oligonucleotide. Following uracil-DNA glycosylase treatment, a first 18-cycle PCR with universal primers M1SS and BC2_uni_R was performed on all cDNA. The published analysis was carried out like this. Normalization of each sample was performed by random selection of 1 million high-quality reads, each carrying a distinct molecular identifier. Reads with shared molecular identifiers were discarded instead of being binned into consensus sequences. MiTCR, run with a Q25 quality threshold and the strictest error-elimination algorithm, handled CDR3 identification, clonotype clustering and error correction. Lower-bound total TCR beta diversity was estimated with a nonparametric unseen species model using Euler transformation. The public reads were reanalyzed by TCRdb: fastp trimming at Q25, MiXCR alignment, in-frame beta chains only. Rows merge per CDR3 protein into single entries with the most common DNA and genes. The V and J calls shown here were made by TCRdb, not taken from the authors' results. The sample table contains about 630,000 distinct CDR3 sequences; only one count was recorded for about 21% of them. The ten most abundant clones make up 3.6% of the sample.

The donors were roughly 39 Caucasian individuals from Russia, aged 6 to 90 years, who were systemically healthy. Each donor gave ten milliliters of peripheral blood, collected into EDTA-treated Vacutainer tubes. Ficoll-Paque density-gradient centrifugation was used to isolate PBMCs, with at least 6 million obtained per sample. Trizol reagent was used to extract total RNA from the PBMCs, yielding at least 6 micrograms per sample. The percentages of naive CD45RAhigh/CD27high T cells were determined by flow cytometry on a PBMC aliquot from every donor. The receptor was derived from a man aged 65 to 85 in good health. The chain was built from TRBV20-1 and TRBJ2-4, and 8 bases in between align with TRBD2. Sequenced: blood. CDR3 protein: CSATPQRERTKNIQYF. At the DNA level, the sequence is TGCAGTGCTACCCCCCAGCGGGAGAGGACCAAAAACATTCAGTACTTC.